Listed here are 32 T cell receptor beta chains from one sample, sequenced in a study of regulatory T cells in long-lasting Graves disease. The time point: persistent/refractory GD, antithyroid drugs over 5 years with positive TRAb. PBMC RNA served as the TCR library source. Sequencing libraries for TCR beta were prepared with iRepertoire HTBI primers and Arm-PCR of CDR3 regions. TCRdb reprocessed the multiplex PCR reads with MiXCR, giving one entry per CDR3 protein. The data contain roughly 430,000 distinct CDR3 sequences, roughly a fifth of them singletons. Sample: peripheral blood mononuclear cells (PBMCs), taken when the disease was refractory, from a patient treated with antithyroid drugs. All receptors come from a female donor with Graves disease.

As concerns this clonotype: A clone one base away is much larger, so this may be a read error. The chain links TRBV6-2 or TRBV6-3 to TRBJ2-5; D is possibly TRBD1 or TRBD2 (5 bases each). Germline CDR1 and CDR2: MNHEY and SVGEGT. The CDR3 is 15 residues long. The CDR3 is CASSYQGRGDGTQCF. In DNA form, the CDR3 reads TGTGCCAGCAGTTACCAGGGACGAGGAGACGGGACCCAGTGCTTC.

Ten or more counts support this clonotype. The chain employs TRBV6-1 and TRBJ1-2; D remains ambiguous. The CDR3 runs 14 residues. Germline CDR1 reads MNHNS; CDR2 reads SASEGT. V lost 1 base and J 6 bases, leaving 12 bases between the germline ends. CDR3: CASSEGGALDGYTF. The CDR3 bases are TGTGCCAGCAGTGAAGGGGGTGCGTTGGATGGCTACACCTTC.

This clonotype was recorded at least ten times. The chain joins TRBV29-1 to TRBJ1-1; D is possibly TRBD1 (6 bases). This CDR3 comprises 12 residues. Between the trimmed V and J ends, which lost 3 bases and 7 bases, there was a span of 12 bases. In germline, CDR1 is SQVTM, CDR2 ANQGSEA. The CDR3 is CSVDGGQGEAFF. The CDR3 DNA follows: TGCAGCGTTGATGGGGGGCAGGGTGAAGCTTTCTTT. Using reference TRBV29-1 and TRBJ1-1 for the parts outside the CDR3, the full variable domain is SAVISQKPSRDICQRGTSLTIQCQVDSQVTMMFWYRQQPGQSLTLIATANQGSEATYESGFVIDKFPISRPNLTFSTLTVSNMSPEDSSIYLCSVDGGQGEAFFGQGTRLTVV.

This clonotype was recorded many times. The chain is built from TRBV2 and TRBJ1-2, with 9 bases aligning to TRBD1. Losses at the gene ends were 6 bases for V and 5 bases for J; bases not matched to a gene: 13. Germline assignment: CDR1 SNHLY and CDR2 FYNNEI. The CDR3 spans 16 residues. This CDR3 is CASRYPRDREDYGYTF. DNA of the CDR3: TGTGCCAGCAGATACCCCCGGGACAGGGAAGATTATGGCTACACCTTC. Looking up the rest from reference TRBV2 and TRBJ1-2 gives the full variable domain: EPEVTQTPSHQVTQMGQEVILRCVPISNHLYFYWYRQILGQKVEFLVSFYNNEISEKSEIFDDQFSVERPDGSNFTLKIRSTKLEDSAMYFCASRYPRDREDYGYTFGSGTRLTVV.

This clonotype was seen at least ten times. This chain uses TRBV28 with TRBJ1-4; a weak D match, TRBD1 (6 bases). CDR1 and CDR2 (germline): MDHEN, SYDVKM. V lost 10 bases and J 4 bases, leaving 10 bases between the germline ends. The CDR3 has 12 residues. CDR3 in amino acids: CATGEDNEKLFF. In DNA form, the CDR3 reads TGTGCCACAGGGGAAGATAATGAAAAACTGTTTTTT.

V is TRBV27 and J is TRBJ2-7; 7 bases are a match to TRBD1. The CDR3 length is 12 residues. Germline-derived CDR1 and CDR2 are MNHEY and SMNVEV (reference sequence). The trim removed 7 bases at V and 3 bases at J, leaving 3 bases unmatched. CDR3 sequence: CASKGAGYEQYF. CDR3 DNA: TGTGCCAGCAAGGGGGCGGGCTACGAGCAGTACTTC.

Turning to this clonotype: A single base separates this from a much larger clone, so it may be a read error. This sequence joins TRBV30 and TRBJ2-7, with D tentatively TRBD2 (6 bases). The CDR3 runs 12 residues. From germline, CDR1 is GTSNPN and CDR2 SVGIG (reference sequence). The CDR3 protein is CAWSRREYEQHF. CDR3 coding DNA: TGTGCCTGGAGTCGGAGGGAGTACGAGCAGCACTTC.

The chain recombines TRBV30 with TRBJ2-7; 7 bases agree with TRBD1. After removal of 4 bases from V and 6 bases from J, the junction contained 6 bases not matched to a gene. The CDR3 totals 12 residues. CDR1 and CDR2 (germline): GTSNPN, SVGIG (reference sequence). The CDR3 loop reads CAWTGDSGEQYF. The CDR3 nucleotides read TGTGCCTGGACAGGGGACAGTGGCGAGCAGTACTTC.

Ten or more counts support this clonotype. The chain combines TRBV28 with TRBJ1-1; perhaps TRBD1 as D (5 bases). V dropped 2 bases and J dropped 11 bases, with 12 bases sitting between them. This CDR3 region has 12 residues. Germline V lookup: CDR1 MDHEN, CDR2 SYDVKM. CDR3 sequence (DNA): TGTGCCAGCAGTTTAGAGGGGAAGGCGGCTTTCTTT. This gives the protein CASSLEGKAAFF.

This clonotype came up a few times. The V and J genes are TRBV5-1 and TRBJ1-1; 8 nucleotides align to TRBD1. The CDR3 totals 16 residues. The ends lost 0 bases at V and 0 bases at J; junction bases unmatched: 4. Germline CDR1 is SGHRS and CDR2 is YFSETQ. The CDR3 loop reads CASSLGQGWMNTEAFF. CDR3 nucleotide sequence: TGCGCCAGCAGCTTGGGACAGGGGTGGATGAACACTGAAGCTTTCTTT.

This chain uses TRBV7-6 with TRBJ2-7; a possible D gene is TRBD1 (5 bases). This CDR3 spans 21 amino acids. Germline-derived CDR1 and CDR2 are SGHVS and FNYEAQ. V lost 4 bases and J lost 5, with 36 bases in between. The CDR3 DNA sequence: TGTGCCAGCAGCTCCCCGAAGAACCTCCAACAAGCGTGGACAACGGCCCACGAGCAGTACTTC. Its translation is CASSSPKNLQQAWTTAHEQYF.

This chain joins TRBV25-1 and TRBJ1-3; D is ambiguous. Germline V gene sequence: CDR1 MGHDK, CDR2 SYGVNS. The CDR3 length is 12 residues. Trimming pared 4 bases from V and 4 bases from J, leaving 5 bases between. The CDR3 protein is CASSVKGNTIYF. The CDR3 DNA reads TGTGCCAGCAGTGTAAAGGGAAACACCATATATTTT.

V and J are TRBV3-1 and TRBJ1-5; 8 bases agree with TRBD1. The CDR3 runs 17 residues. Trimming removed 4 bases from V and 6 bases from J; junction bases left unmatched: 14. Germline CDR1 reads LGHDT; CDR2 reads YNNKEL (reference sequence). The DNA of the CDR3 is TGTGCCAGCAGCCCGAGCCTCGACAGGGGTGGTGTTCAGCCCCAGCATTTT. Protein product: CASSPSLDRGGVQPQHF. Looking up the rest from reference TRBV3-1 and TRBJ1-5 gives the full variable domain: DTAVSQTPKYLVTQMGNDKSIKCEQNLGHDTMYWYKQDSKKFLKIMFSYNNKELIINETVPNRFSPKSPDKAHLNLHINSLELGDSAVYFCASSPSLDRGGVQPQHFGDGTRLSIL.

This clonotype appeared once. The chain has TRBV5-6 and TRBJ2-1; D might be TRBD2 (5 bases). Germline-derived CDR1 and CDR2 are SGHDT and YYEEEE. The CDR3 sequence is 15 residues long. Trimming pared 3 bases from V and 4 bases from J, leaving 14 bases between. The CDR3 DNA sequence: TGTGCCAGCAGCTCTACCGGGATCCCATACAATGAGCAGTTCTTC. Translated, it gives CASSSTGIPYNEQFF.

V gene TRBV27 combines with J gene TRBJ2-7; the D gene is possibly TRBD1 (6 bases). This CDR3 region has 14 residues. CDR1 MNHEY and CDR2 SMNVEV come from the germline V gene (reference sequence). V lost 0 bases, J lost 7 bases, and 13 bases lay in between. CDR3 protein: CASSLSAGVGEQYF. CDR3 bases: TGTGCCAGCAGTTTATCGGCAGGGGTGGGTGAGCAGTACTTC.

V gene TRBV11-2 combines with J gene TRBJ2-5, with D unresolved. In germline, CDR1 is SGHAT, CDR2 FQNNGV. There are 13 residues in the CDR3. Trimming took 2 bases from V and 5 from J, leaving 9 bases between them. The DNA for the CDR3 is TGTGCCAGCAGCTTAAGCGCCAGGGAGACCCAGTACTTC. Its translation is CASSLSARETQYF.

In regard to this clonotype: This sequence may be a read error, since a much larger clone differs from it by one base. V usage is TRBV20-1 and J usage is TRBJ1-5, with D hard to call. The germline V and J ends were trimmed by 0 bases and 6 bases, with 15 bases remaining between them. The CDR3 has 15 residues. The germline CDR1 and CDR2 sequences are DFQATT and SNEGSKA (reference sequence). The CDR3 DNA reads TGCAGTGCTAGAGATCGGGGAGCACCTGGTCAGCCCCAGCATTTT. Its translation: CSARDRGAPGQPQHF.

This clonotype was seen many times. This chain connects TRBV28 to TRBJ1-1, with 7 bases matching TRBD1. CDR1 is MDHEN, CDR2 SYDVKM, per germline. The CDR3 covers 15 residues. V trimming: 5 bases; J trimming: 4 bases; junction bases outside the gene matches: 10. This CDR3 is CASSKGTVGGTEAFF. CDR3 DNA sequence: TGTGCCAGCAGTAAAGGGACAGTTGGGGGCACTGAAGCTTTCTTT.

V gene TRBV3-1 combines with J gene TRBJ1-3, with D uncertain. The V end lost 6 bases, the J end lost 4 bases, and 13 bases lay between the germline ends. The CDR3 has 14 amino acids. Germline V gene data show CDR1 as LGHDT and CDR2 as YNNKEL (reference sequence). The CDR3 is CASRPGSGGNTIYF. The CDR3 DNA reads as TGTGCCAGCAGACCTGGGAGCGGAGGAAACACCATATATTTT.

This clonotype was detected ten times or more. The rearrangement uses TRBV7-3 and TRBJ2-7; the D gene is possibly TRBD1 (5 bases). With 5 bases removed from V and 0 bases from J, the gap between germline ends came to 11 bases. The CDR3 covers 14 residues. Germline V gene sequence: CDR1 SGHTA, CDR2 FQGTGA. CDR3: CASSPGHSSYEQYF. The CDR3, as DNA: TGTGCCAGCAGCCCAGGGCACAGCTCCTACGAGCAGTACTTC. The full variable domain, rest sourced from reference TRBV7-3 and TRBJ2-7, is GAGVSQTPSNKVTEKGKYVELRCDPISGHTALYWYRQSLGQGPEFLIYFQGTGAADDSGLPNDRFFAVRPEGSVSTLKIQRTERGDSAVYLCASSPGHSSYEQYFGPGTRLTVT.

This clonotype was counted between two and nine times. CDR3 DNA: TGCAGTGCTCAACCGCGGGAGTCCTACGAGCAGTACTTC. It yields the protein CSAQPRESYEQYF. The chain is built from TRBV20-1 and TRBJ2-7, with TRBD2 matching over 7 bases. The CDR3 is 13 residues long. Germline loops: CDR1 DFQATT, CDR2 SNEGSKA (reference sequence). Germline trimming cut 5 bases from V and 1 base from J; bases unmatched to any gene: 5.

This clonotype was detected only a few times. The chain recombines TRBV7-9 with TRBJ2-7; D remains ambiguous. Trimming left V 5 bases short and J 5 bases short, with 10 bases between. This CDR3 is built from 12 residues. Germline V gene sequence: CDR1 SEHNR, CDR2 FQNEAQ (reference sequence). The CDR3 reads CASSPAGHEQYF. The CDR3 region has the DNA TGTGCCAGCAGCCCAGCCGGCCACGAGCAGTACTTC.

The chain has TRBV6-2 or TRBV6-3 and TRBJ1-5; unclear D gene. This CDR3 is built from 11 residues. V shed 4 bases and J shed 6 bases, with 4 bases lying between them. Germline lookup yields CDR1 MNHEY and CDR2 SVGEGT. CDR3 coding DNA: TGTGCCAGCAGTTTCCCTCAGCCCCAGCATTTT. Its translation: CASSFPQPQHF.

The J gene is TRBJ2-2, the V gene TRBV10-3, with 7 bases fitting TRBD1. There are 15 residues in the CDR3. Germline V gene sequence: CDR1 ENHRY, CDR2 SYGVKD. Trimming removed 2 bases from V and 3 bases from J; junction bases left unmatched: 3. CDR3 coding DNA: TGTGCCATCAGTGAGGCTACAGGGGACACCGGGGAGCTGTTTTTT. It specifies CAISEATGDTGELFF.

The V gene is TRBV30, the J gene TRBJ1-5; D gene uncertain. There are 12 residues in the CDR3. V shed 4 bases and J shed 3 bases, with 7 bases lying between them. Germline loops: CDR1 GTSNPN, CDR2 SVGIG (reference sequence). CDR3 DNA: TGTGCCTGGAAGGGCGCCAATCAGCCCCAGCATTTT. The encoded protein is CAWKGANQPQHF.

This clonotype was counted at least ten times. V and J are TRBV11-2 and TRBJ1-1, with a tentative D call TRBD1 (6 bases). CDR3 length: 16 amino acids. Per germline, CDR1 SGHAT and CDR2 FQNNGV. Deletions cut 0 bases from V and 10 bases from J, with 21 bases between. The CDR3 nucleotides are TGTGCCAGCAGCTTAGAGGCCGGTTTAAGGGGGAGGGGAGCTTTCTTT. Translated: CASSLEAGLRGRGAFF. Full variable domain (missing parts from reference TRBV11-2 and TRBJ1-1): EAGVAQSPRYKIIEKRQSVAFWCNPISGHATLYWYQQILGQGPKLLIQFQNNGVVDDSQLPKDRFSAERLKGVDSTLKIQPAKLEDSAVYLCASSLEAGLRGRGAFFGQGTRLTVV.

At least ten counts were recorded for this clonotype. V is TRBV12-3 or TRBV12-4 and J is TRBJ1-5, with TRBD1 matching 8 bases. The trim removed 5 bases at V and 2 bases at J, leaving 5 bases unmatched. The CDR3 has 15 residues. The CDR3 DNA sequence: TGTGCCAGCAGTCAACAGACAGGGGGCAATCAGCCCCAGCATTTT. This translates into CASSQQTGGNQPQHF.

This clonotype has ten or more counts. The chain employs TRBV28 and TRBJ1-1; perhaps TRBD1 as D (6 bases). The germline gives CDR1 MDHEN, CDR2 SYDVKM. The CDR3 is made up of 13 amino acids. Trimming removed 9 bases from V and 2 bases from J, with 13 bases in between. CDR3 nucleotide sequence: TGTGCCAGTACAGGGAGCTCTAACACTGAAGCTTTCTTT. This sequence encodes CASTGSSNTEAFF.

The V and J genes are TRBV28 and TRBJ2-7; D is perhaps TRBD2 (6 bases). The V gene's germline CDR1 is MDHEN and CDR2 SYDVKM. The CDR3 loop spans 13 amino acids. Trimming pared 7 bases from V and 3 bases from J, leaving 13 bases between. CDR3 sequence (DNA): TGTGCCAGCACCGGGAGCGGATACTACGAGCAGTACTTC. As protein: CASTGSGYYEQYF.

This clonotype was observed many times. The rearrangement joins TRBV6-1 to TRBJ2-4; D gene unclear. Trimming removed 4 bases at V and 2 bases at J, with 12 bases between. Germline CDR1 is MNHNS and CDR2 is SASEGT. The CDR3 loop spans 15 amino acids. CDR3: CASSAPGGSKNIQYF. The CDR3 DNA follows: TGTGCCAGCAGTGCCCCGGGTGGGTCCAAAAACATTCAGTACTTC.

This clonotype came up many times. The chain employs TRBV28 and TRBJ1-5, with 9 bases fitting TRBD1. CDR1 and CDR2 (germline): MDHEN, SYDVKM. The CDR3 covers 16 residues. Trimming took 5 bases from V and 2 from J; bases not matched to a gene: 7. The CDR3 loop is CASSHSTGGGNQPQHF. The CDR3 DNA is TGTGCCAGCAGTCATTCGACAGGGGGAGGCAATCAGCCCCAGCATTTT.

This chain links TRBV29-1 with TRBJ2-3; no definite D call. Per germline, CDR1 SQVTM and CDR2 ANQGSEA. The V gene lost 5 bases and the J gene lost 3 bases, with 12 bases spanning the gap. This CDR3 is built from 13 residues. CDR3 DNA: TGCAGCGTTCAACTTACAAGGACAGATACGCAGTATTTT. Translating it yields CSVQLTRTDTQYF.